The source of this TCR beta chain is a study of PD-L1 blockade in urothelial cancer. Study at large: Median T cell yield from blood was 110,000 to 150,000.

V was trimmed by 1 base and J by 3 bases, leaving 9 bases between them. The CDR3 is made up of 14 amino acids. Germline CDR1 and CDR2: SGHTA and FQGNSA. Method: immunoSEQ multiplex PCR; TCRdb's copy keeps in-frame clones and lacks some. Among some 45,000 clones listed, more than 75% were seen once. Time point described: pretreatment peripheral blood. V is TRBV7-2 and J is TRBJ2-5, with D possibly TRBD2 on 6 matching bases. This sample comprised PBMCs, obtained around atezolizumab (anti-PD-L1) treatment. This receptor was obtained from a man between 60 and 70 years old with urothelial cancer. CDR3 DNA: TGTGCCAGCAGCTTAGATCGCGGGAAAGAGACCCAGTACTTC. This translates into CASSLDRGKETQYF.